Listed below are T cell receptor beta chains from one sample, sequenced in a study of identical twins. From the 5' RACE reads, TCRdb called clonotypes with MiXCR, one entry per CDR3 protein. The sample gives approximately 500,000 distinct CDR3 sequences, 20% to 30% of which show up once; 2.5% to 3.5% is in the top ten. These sequences were also reported in another study, on T cells expressing NK-cell markers.

The sample was CD4+ T cells sorted from blood. Source of these receptors: a woman between 18 and 30 years old in good health. CDR3s include the opening cysteine and the closing phenylalanine or tryptophan. D genes are given only for firm matches. Rows give clone size only sometimes, using once, few, many, or a class for an expanded clone.

D gene,clone size,V gene,J gene,CDR3 DNA,CDR3 protein
-,-,TRBV21-1,TRBJ2-7,TGTGCCAGCAGCAAAGCTCCGGGGCCGAAAAACTACGAGCAGTACTTC,CASSKAPGPKNYEQYF
-,few,TRBV5-1,TRBJ2-7,TGCGCCAGCAGCTTTCTACGAGGTAGCCACGAGCAGTACTTC,CASSFLRGSHEQYF
TRBD2,-,TRBV2,TRBJ2-1,TGTGCCAGCAGGGGCGGACTAGCCGCCGGTAATGAGCAGTTCTTC,CASRGGLAAGNEQFF
-,few,TRBV5-1,TRBJ2-7,TGCGCCAGCAGCCCTGGCGGGTCCGTCAGGGCCGAGCAGTACTTC,CASSPGGSVRAEQYF
-,few,TRBV7-9,TRBJ2-7,TGTGCCAGCAGTTTCGAGAGACCGGGCGAGCAGTACTTC,CASSFERPGEQYF
-,-,TRBV12-3/TRBV12-4,TRBJ2-7,TGTGCCAGCAGTTTTCGGCCGAGCTCCTACGAGCAGTACTTC,CASSFRPSSYEQYF
-,-,TRBV18,TRBJ2-1,TGTGCCAGCTCACCTTCGGGGCTTTACAATGAGCAGTTCTTC,CASSPSGLYNEQFF
-,-,TRBV15,TRBJ1-1,TGTGCCACCAGCAGAGAATTACAGGGAGGGAACACTGAAGCTTTCTTT,CATSRELQGGNTEAFF
TRBD2,-,TRBV5-1,TRBJ2-4,TGCGCCAGCAGCCCTCCCTCGGGGAGGGGAGGGAACATTCAGTACTTC,CASSPPSGRGGNIQYF
-,few,TRBV20-1,TRBJ2-1,TGCAGTGCTAGCTCCCCGGGCGGTCACAATGAGCAGTTCTTC,CSASSPGGHNEQFF
-,-,TRBV12-3/TRBV12-4,TRBJ2-1,TGTGCCAGCAGTTTCGGGGGAATCGGTGAGCAGTTCTTC,CASSFGGIGEQFF
-,-,TRBV3-1,TRBJ2-5,TGTGCCAGCAGCCTCGGGCGAGGGGGAACCCAGTACTTC,CASSLGRGGTQYF
TRBD1,-,TRBV11-2,TRBJ2-2,TGTGCCAGCAGCTCACGGACAGGGCTGGCCGGGGAGCTGTTTTTT,CASSSRTGLAGELFF
TRBD2,few,TRBV3-1,TRBJ2-3,TGTGCCAGCAGTCCCAGCGGGGGGACCACAGATACGCAGTATTTT,CASSPSGGTTDTQYF
-,few,TRBV5-1,TRBJ2-2,TGCGCCAGCAGCAAGCCGGGAGTAATCACCGGGGAGCTGTTTTTT,CASSKPGVITGELFF
TRBD2,-,TRBV5-8,TRBJ2-3,TGTGCCAGCAGCGCCGGGGAGGGGAACAGGAATACGCAGTATTTT,CASSAGEGNRNTQYF
TRBD1,-,TRBV12-3/TRBV12-4,TRBJ1-2,TGTGCCAGCAGTTCCCTCAACAGGGGAGGCTACACCTTC,CASSSLNRGGYTF
TRBD1,few,TRBV7-2,TRBJ1-4,TGTGCCAGCAGCTCACGCAGACAGGGCTCAGTCGAAAAACTGTTTTTT,CASSSRRQGSVEKLFF
TRBD1,-,TRBV5-1,TRBJ2-7,TGCGCCAGCAGCCCCGATACCGGGACAGGGAACGAGCAGTACTTC,CASSPDTGTGNEQYF
-,few,TRBV15,TRBJ1-2,TGTGCCACCAGCGTACAGACTAACTATGGCTACACCTTC,CATSVQTNYGYTF